These 22 T cell receptor beta chains share one sample of origin, sequenced in a study of cytomegalovirus exposure and HLA in healthy donors. PCR amplification relied on 60 Vbeta primers (plus 13 Jbeta primers). The assay was immunoSEQ multiplex PCR, and TCRdb's table has in-frame clones only and misses some. The table records 110,000 or so clones, around 68% of them present only once. What was sequenced was PBMCs. The origin of the receptors is a woman aged 45-60 years in good health and CMV-seropositive.

This sequence joins TRBV4-3 and TRBJ1-4; TRBD1 might be the D (6 bases). CDR1 LGHNA and CDR2 YSLEER come from the germline V gene. The V end lost 1 base, the J end lost 0 bases, and 6 bases lay between the germline ends. The CDR3 covers 15 residues. CDR3 DNA sequence: TGCGCCAGCAGCCAAGGACAGGCAACTAATGAAAAACTGTTTTTT. This encodes CASSQGQATNEKLFF.

This chain links TRBV5-6 with TRBJ2-5, with a weak D call TRBD1 (6 bases). The V gene lost 0 bases and the J gene lost 3 bases, with 9 bases spanning the gap. Germline-derived CDR1 and CDR2 are SGHDT and YYEEEE. This CDR3 spans 14 amino acids. The CDR3 DNA reads TGTGCCAGCAGCTTGGCCAGGACAGAAGAGACCCAGTACTTC. This sequence encodes CASSLARTEETQYF.

The chain combines TRBV6-6 with TRBJ2-1; a weak D match, TRBD2 (5 bases). The CDR3 is 12 residues long. V was trimmed by 2 bases and J by 9 bases, leaving 8 bases between them. CDR1 MNHNY and CDR2 SVGAGI come from the germline V gene (reference sequence). The DNA of the CDR3 is TGTGCCAGCAGTTACAGAAGCGGTGAGCAGTTCTTC. Translating it yields CASSYRSGEQFF.

The J gene is TRBJ1-3, the V gene TRBV11-2; TRBD1 matches 7 bases. The CDR3 has 17 residues. Germline CDR1 SGHAT, CDR2 FQNNGV. V shed 8 bases and J 0 bases; nucleotides not matched to a gene: 13. The chain's CDR3 is CASSFTGDSISGNTIYF. The CDR3 DNA is TGTGCCAGCTCGTTTACGGGGGACAGCATCTCTGGAAACACCATATATTTT.

The V gene is TRBV5-4, the J gene TRBJ2-7, with 12 positions matching TRBD2. This CDR3 has 16 amino acids. Germline loops: CDR1 SGHNT, CDR2 YYREEE (reference sequence). V trimming: 4 bases; J trimming: 2 bases; junction bases outside the gene matches: 7. The CDR3 loop is CASSRPSGGAPYEQYF. For the CDR3, the DNA is TGTGCCAGCAGCAGACCTAGCGGGGGGGCCCCCTACGAGCAGTACTTC.

The chain links TRBV5-1 to TRBJ1-1, with 7 bases that match TRBD1. V lost 4 bases and J lost 0; bases outside the gene matches: 6. The CDR3 consists of 15 residues. Per germline, CDR1 SGHRS and CDR2 YFSETQ. Here the CDR3 DNA reads TGCGCCAGCAGCATCCTGACAGGGATGAACACTGAAGCTTTCTTT. Protein: CASSILTGMNTEAFF.

CDR3 in amino acids: CASSLEGGPYEQYF. DNA for the CDR3: TGTGCCAGCAGCCTCGAGGGGGGGCCCTACGAGCAGTACTTC. The chain links TRBV7-9 to TRBJ2-7; the D gene is possibly TRBD2 (7 bases). This CDR3 has 14 residues. V lost 5 bases to trimming and J lost 2 bases, with 13 bases between them. In germline, CDR1 is SEHNR, CDR2 FQNEAQ (reference sequence).

The rearrangement links TRBV6-5 to TRBJ2-7; 10 nucleotides agree with TRBD2. Trimming cost V 2 bases and J 5 bases; bases outside gene matches: 3. There are 14 residues in the CDR3. CDR1 and CDR2 (germline): MNHEY, SVGAGI. CDR3 region: CASSYLAGEDEQYF. In DNA form, the CDR3 reads TGTGCCAGCAGTTACCTAGCGGGAGAGGACGAGCAGTACTTC.

The genes are TRBV4-1 and TRBJ2-7; TRBD1 is a possible D gene (6 bases). The CDR3 sequence is 14 residues long. Trimming shortened V by 4 bases and J by 0 bases, and 10 bases separated the two germline ends. CDR1 and CDR2 from the germline V gene are MGHRA and YSYEKL. CDR3 DNA: TGCGCCAGCAGCCTACGACAGGACTCCTACGAGCAGTACTTC. It translates to CASSLRQDSYEQYF.

V gene TRBV7-9 combines with J gene TRBJ2-5, with TRBD2 as a possible D gene (5 bases). CDR3 length: 14 residues. The V gene's germline CDR1 is SEHNR and CDR2 FQNEAQ (reference sequence). The ends were cut back, 1 base at V and 4 bases at J, with 10 bases in the middle. CDR3 sequence (DNA): TGTGCCAGCAGCTTAGGGGAGTCGGGAGAGACCCAGTACTTC. It yields the protein CASSLGESGETQYF.

The chain has TRBV18 and TRBJ1-1; no firm D call. CDR3 size: 14 residues. Germline V gives CDR1 KGHSH, CDR2 LQKENI. V dropped 1 base and J dropped 1 base, with 7 bases sitting between them. CDR3 region: CASSPRQANTEAFF. The CDR3 bases are TGTGCCAGCTCACCACGGCAGGCGAACACTGAAGCTTTCTTT. The variable domain in full, completed from reference TRBV18 and TRBJ1-1, reads NAGVMQNPRHLVRRRGQEARLRCSPMKGHSHVYWYRQLPEEGLKFMVYLQKENIIDESGMPKERFSAEFPKEGPSILRIQQVVRGDSAAYFCASSPRQANTEAFFGQGTRLTVV.

The V gene is TRBV7-2, the J gene TRBJ1-2; D is possibly TRBD1 (6 bases). Trimming pared 3 bases from V and 6 bases from J, leaving 17 bases between. Germline V CDR1 and CDR2: SGHTA, FQGNSA. There are 15 residues in the CDR3. DNA of the CDR3: TGTGCCAGCAGCTTTATGGGTCAGACAGGCCATGGCTACACCTTC. It yields the protein CASSFMGQTGHGYTF.

This chain joins TRBV11-2 and TRBJ1-6; 7 positions match TRBD1. The CDR3 sequence is 14 residues long. Germline CDR1 reads SGHAT; CDR2 reads FQNNGV. V lost 5 bases, J lost 7 bases, and 5 bases stayed unmatched. The CDR3 here is CASSPGTANSPLHF. CDR3 sequence (DNA): TGTGCCAGCAGCCCCGGGACAGCAAATTCACCCCTCCACTTT.

CDR3 in amino acids: CASSPSDGVPGNTIYF. CDR3 bases: TGTGCCAGCTCACCTAGTGACGGAGTCCCTGGAAACACCATATATTTT. The chain combines TRBV18 with TRBJ1-3; no clear D. Germline assignment: CDR1 KGHSH and CDR2 LQKENI. V lost 3 bases and J 2 bases, leaving 14 bases between the germline ends. The CDR3 runs 16 residues.

The count of this clone is one. The chain uses TRBV6-6 and TRBJ1-2; 8 bases map to TRBD1. Trimming took 7 bases from V and 4 from J; bases not matched to a gene: 11. CDR3 length equals 15 residues. Germline assignment: CDR1 MNHNY and CDR2 SVGAGI (reference sequence). CDR3 in DNA: TGTGCCAGCACCGACCCCGGGACAGGTTTCTATGGCTACACCTTC. It specifies CASTDPGTGFYGYTF.

The genes are TRBV6-6 and TRBJ1-2; D uncertain. V lost 2 bases and J 8 bases, leaving 12 bases between the germline ends. The germline V gene has CDR1 MNHNY and CDR2 SVGAGI (reference sequence). This CDR3 is 13 amino acids long. The CDR3 here is CASSYETLRGYTF. The CDR3 nucleotides are TGTGCCAGCAGTTACGAGACCCTGAGGGGCTACACCTTC.

V is TRBV10-3 and J is TRBJ1-5; 7 nucleotides agree with TRBD1. Trimming removed 2 bases from V and 7 bases from J; junction bases left unmatched: 11. This CDR3 has 16 amino acids. The germline CDR1 and CDR2 sequences are ENHRY and SYGVKD. The CDR3 nucleotides read TGTGCCATCAGTGAGACCCAACAGGGGATGGGCCAGCCCCAGCATTTT. It is translated as CAISETQQGMGQPQHF.

This clone was found a few times. V usage is TRBV9 and J usage is TRBJ1-4; D is unresolved. The CDR3 has 15 amino acids. Per germline, CDR1 SGDLS and CDR2 YYNGEE. Deletions cut 0 bases from V and 4 bases from J, with 10 bases between. DNA of the CDR3: TGTGCCAGCAGCGTAGACGCGGGAGATAATGAAAAACTGTTTTTT. Its protein is CASSVDAGDNEKLFF.

The rearrangement links TRBV7-2 to TRBJ2-1; D is unclear. CDR1 and CDR2 (germline): SGHTA, FQGNSA. The ends were cut back, 2 bases at V and 9 bases at J, with 8 bases in the middle. This CDR3 is built from 12 residues. The CDR3 loop reads CASSLWAGEQFF. The CDR3 DNA is TGTGCCAGCAGCTTATGGGCTGGTGAGCAGTTCTTC. Filled out from reference TRBV7-2 and TRBJ2-1, the complete variable domain reads GAGVSQSPSNKVTEKGKDVELRCDPISGHTALYWYRQSLGQGLEFLIYFQGNSAPDKSGLPSDRFSAERTGGSVSTLTIQRTQQEDSAVYLCASSLWAGEQFFGPGTRLTVL.

This chain joins TRBV11-3 and TRBJ2-5, with 11 bases aligning to TRBD2. CDR3 length: 15 residues. Germline assignment: CDR1 SGHNT and CDR2 YENEEA. J gave up 4 bases and V 1 base, and 2 bases lay outside the gene matches. The CDR3 nucleotides read TGTGCCAGCAGCTTAGGGGGGACTAGCGGAGAGACCCAGTACTTC. Protein: CASSLGGTSGETQYF.

This rearrangement joins TRBV28 to TRBJ2-7, with TRBD1 matching 7 bases. CDR1 and CDR2 (germline): MDHEN, SYDVKM. The CDR3 is made up of 14 amino acids. V shed 6 bases, J shed 2 bases, and the junction held 7 bases outside the gene matches. The DNA for the CDR3 is TGTGCCAGCAGAAGACAGGGTAGTCCCTACGAGCAGTACTTC. Translated, it gives CASRRQGSPYEQYF. Filled out from reference TRBV28 and TRBJ2-7, the complete variable domain reads DVKVTQSSRYLVKRTGEKVFLECVQDMDHENMFWYRQDPGLGLRLIYFSYDVKMKEKGDIPEGYSVSREKKERFSLILESASTNQTSMYLCASRRQGSPYEQYFGPGTRLTVT.

V is TRBV7-2 and J is TRBJ2-7, with 7 bases identical to TRBD2. The germline gives CDR1 SGHTA, CDR2 FQGNSA. V dropped 4 bases and J dropped 1; count of bases not matched to a gene: 7. The CDR3 has 15 residues. CDR3 DNA sequence: TGTGCCAGCAGCTCAGACCCGGGACTATCCTACGAGCAGTACTTC. It yields the protein CASSSDPGLSYEQYF.